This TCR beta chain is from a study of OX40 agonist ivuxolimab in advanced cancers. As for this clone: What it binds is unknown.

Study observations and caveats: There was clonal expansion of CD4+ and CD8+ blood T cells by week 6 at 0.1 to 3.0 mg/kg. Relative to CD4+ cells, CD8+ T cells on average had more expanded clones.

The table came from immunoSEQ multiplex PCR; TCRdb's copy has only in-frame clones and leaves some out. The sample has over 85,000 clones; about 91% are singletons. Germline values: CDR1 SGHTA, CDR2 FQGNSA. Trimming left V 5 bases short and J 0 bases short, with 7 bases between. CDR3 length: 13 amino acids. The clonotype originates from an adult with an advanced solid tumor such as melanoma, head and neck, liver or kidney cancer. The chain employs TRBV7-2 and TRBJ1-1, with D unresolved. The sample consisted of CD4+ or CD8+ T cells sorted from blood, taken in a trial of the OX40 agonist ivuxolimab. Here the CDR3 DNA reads TGTGCCAGCAGCCGGGTCCTGAACACTGAAGCTTTCTTT. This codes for CASSRVLNTEAFF.